The rows below give T cell receptor beta chains drawn from one sample of a study of shared clonotypes between healthy human individuals. TCRdb's copy holds only in-frame clones and misses some; the assay was immunoSEQ multiplex PCR. The sample has about 120,000 clones; around 68% are singletons. The sequenced material came from memory CD8+ T cells sorted from blood. The receptors were sampled from a woman in her 30s in good health. The CDR3 runs from the conserved cysteine through the conserved F or W. Fields, in order: V gene, D gene, clone size, J gene, CDR3 protein, CDR3 DNA. D genes are given only for firm matches. A clone size is listed for some rows: how often the clone was seen (once, few, many), or a class if it is expanded.

>TRBV15|TRBD2|many|TRBJ2-3
CATSRDRASGADTQYF
TGTGCCACCAGCAGAGATCGGGCTAGCGGAGCAGATACGCAGTATTTT
>TRBV28|NA|NA|TRBJ2-2
CASSFLSPGELFF
TGTGCCAGCAGTTTTCTGTCCCCCGGGGAGCTGTTTTTT
>TRBV29-1|TRBD2|NA|TRBJ2-2
CSVGGAGELFF
TGCAGCGTCGGGGGGGCCGGGGAGCTGTTTTTT
>TRBV10-1|TRBD2|few|TRBJ2-3
CASSGLAGETDTQYF
TGCGCCAGCAGCGGACTAGCGGGAGAAACAGATACGCAGTATTTT
>TRBV5-1|TRBD2|NA|TRBJ2-1
CASSPPTSGRGWDEQFF
TGCGCCAGCAGCCCCCCGACTAGCGGGAGGGGCTGGGATGAGCAGTTCTTC
>TRBV29-1|NA|once|TRBJ2-7
CSVSEVTGAYEQYF
TGCAGCGTTAGTGAAGTGACGGGGGCCTACGAGCAGTACTTC
>TRBV9|TRBD2|NA|TRBJ2-1
CASSASGRADEQFF
TGTGCCAGCAGCGCCAGCGGGAGGGCCGACGAGCAGTTCTTC
>TRBV6-6|NA|NA|TRBJ1-4
CASSLTSFRLEKLFF
TGTGCCAGCAGCCTTACATCGTTTCGACTCGAAAAACTGTTTTTT
>TRBV19|TRBD2|NA|TRBJ2-6
CASIKEHRRDYPSGANVLTF
TGTGCCAGTATCAAAGAACATAGGAGGGACTATCCCTCTGGGGCCAACGTCCTGACTTTC
>TRBV19|NA|NA|TRBJ2-2
CASMIAGITGELFF
TGTGCCAGTATGATCGCGGGAATCACCGGGGAGCTGTTTTTT
>TRBV5-1|TRBD1|NA|TRBJ1-1
CASSRGGSPTMNTEAFF
TGCGCCAGCAGCCGAGGGGGCTCTCCGACTATGAACACTGAAGCTTTCTTT
>TRBV2|NA|NA|TRBJ2-2
CASSEKGRSNTGELFF
TGTGCCAGCAGTGAAAAGGGGAGATCGAACACCGGGGAGCTGTTTTTT
>TRBV6-1|NA|few|TRBJ2-3
CASSETPGGTDTQYF
TGTGCCAGCAGTGAAACCCCCGGGGGCACAGATACGCAGTATTTT
>TRBV25-1|NA|many|TRBJ1-1
CASSEPTGNTEAFF
TGTGCCAGCAGTGAACCGACAGGGAACACTGAAGCTTTCTTT
>TRBV5-4|TRBD1|few|TRBJ1-2
CASGTGRSGGYTF
TGTGCCAGCGGGACAGGGAGGTCTGGTGGCTACACCTTC
>TRBV25-1|NA|NA|TRBJ1-5
CASSWGGQHNQPQHF
TGTGCCAGCAGTTGGGGTGGACAGCATAATCAGCCCCAGCATTTT
>TRBV5-1|NA|once|TRBJ2-3
CASSLSGTGDTQYF
TGCGCCAGCAGCTTGAGTGGTACCGGAGATACGCAGTATTTT
>TRBV2|TRBD1|many|TRBJ1-1
CASRGQGKWTEAFF
TGTGCCAGTAGGGGACAGGGAAAGTGGACTGAAGCTTTCTTT
>TRBV5-1|TRBD1|once|TRBJ2-7
CASSFAGTGAYEQYF
TGCGCCAGCAGCTTCGCCGGGACAGGGGCCTACGAGCAGTACTTC
>TRBV2|NA|NA|TRBJ1-3
CASSEVGGNTIYF
TGTGCCAGCAGTGAAGTTGGGGGTAACACCATATATTTT
>TRBV5-1|TRBD1|few|TRBJ1-1
CASSYRQGAGEAFF
TGCGCCAGCAGCTATAGACAGGGGGCCGGAGAAGCTTTCTTT
>TRBV30|TRBD2|NA|TRBJ2-1
CAWGAGGSSYNEQFF
TGTGCCTGGGGAGCGGGAGGGAGCTCCTACAATGAGCAGTTCTTC